The entry below gives a single TCR beta chain sequence along with its context. The data derive from a study of blood T cell repertoires in COVID-19. Assay used: immunoSEQ multiplex PCR; TCRdb lists only in-frame clones, some missing. The sample carries 150,000 or so clones, 74% recorded once. Trimming took 6 bases from V and 3 from J; bases not matched to a gene: 6. The CDR3 spans 16 residues. Germline V lookup: CDR1 MNHEY, CDR2 SMNVEV (reference sequence). The chain combines TRBV27 with TRBJ2-3, with 13 bases matching TRBD2. The clonotype comes from a woman older than 75 with acute or convalescent COVID-19. The sequenced material came from peripheral blood. CDR3 sequence reads: CASRNGLAGVTDTQYF. In DNA, the CDR3 is TGTGCCAGCAGAAACGGACTAGCGGGAGTGACAGATACGCAGTATTTT.